The rows below give T cell receptor beta chains drawn from one sample of a study of blood T cell repertoires in COVID-19. Clones were read by immunoSEQ multiplex PCR, and TCRdb kept only the in-frame ones, dropping some. The sample carries under 75,000 clones, 80% recorded once. Sequencing was performed on peripheral blood. The receptors were gathered from a man aged 55 to 70 with acute or convalescent COVID-19. Both conserved end residues are part of each CDR3. Each record gives: V gene, J gene, D gene, clone size, CDR3 protein, CDR3 DNA. A D gene is named only where the DNA matches it firmly. Where a row states a size, it is once, few, many or the class of an expanded clone; other rows omit it.

V: TRBV5-6; J: TRBJ1-3; D: TRBD1; size: NA; CDR3: CASSSDRVAGNTIYF; DNA: TGTGCCAGCAGCTCGGACAGGGTGGCTGGAAACACCATATATTTT
V: TRBV9; J: TRBJ2-2; D: NA; size: NA; CDR3: CASSVAARRTGELFF; DNA: TGTGCCAGCAGCGTAGCTGCGAGGCGCACCGGGGAGCTGTTTTTT
V: TRBV24-1; J: TRBJ2-5; D: TRBD2; size: NA; CDR3: CATSDFQRGGRETQYF; DNA: TGTGCCACCAGTGATTTTCAGCGGGGGGGCCGGGAGACCCAGTACTTC
V: TRBV7-2; J: TRBJ2-2; D: NA; size: NA; CDR3: CASSLTAGTGELFF; DNA: TGTGCCAGCAGCTTAACAGCTGGCACCGGGGAGCTGTTTTTT
V: TRBV7-9; J: TRBJ1-1; D: NA; size: many; CDR3: CASSSAGGFRTEAFF; DNA: TGTGCCAGCAGCTCGGCGGGGGGATTTCGGACTGAAGCTTTCTTT
V: TRBV6-2/TRBV6-3; J: TRBJ1-2; D: NA; size: NA; CDR3: CASSTGFGYTF; DNA: TGTGCCAGCAGTACAGGGTTTGGCTACACCTTC
V: TRBV2; J: TRBJ2-3; D: NA; size: NA; CDR3: CASSGPSVNTDTQYF; DNA: TGTGCCAGCAGTGGACCCAGCGTTAACACAGATACGCAGTATTTT
V: TRBV5-4; J: TRBJ2-2; D: NA; size: NA; CDR3: CASSLDRGSRELFF; DNA: TGTGCCAGCAGTCTGGATAGGGGCAGCCGGGAGCTGTTTTTT
V: TRBV5-1; J: TRBJ2-3; D: NA; size: NA; CDR3: CASTNLGDLKQYF; DNA: TGCGCCAGCACCAACCTAGGGGACTTGAAGCAGTATTTT
V: TRBV5-1; J: TRBJ2-3; D: TRBD2; size: NA; CDR3: CASSLVNSGGRDTQYF; DNA: TGCGCCAGCAGCTTAGTCAATAGCGGGGGGCGAGATACGCAGTATTTT
V: TRBV4-2; J: TRBJ2-1; D: TRBD1; size: few; CDR3: CASSQDQGQSYNEQFF; DNA: TGTGCCAGCAGCCAAGATCAGGGACAGTCCTACAATGAGCAGTTCTTC
V: TRBV3-1/TRBV3-2; J: TRBJ2-2; D: TRBD2; size: NA; CDR3: CASSQLSGKPGELFF; DNA: TGTGCCAGCAGCCAATTAAGCGGGAAACCCGGGGAGCTGTTTTTT
V: TRBV7-2; J: TRBJ2-7; D: NA; size: NA; CDR3: CASSSGFGAYEQYF; DNA: TGTGCCAGCAGCTCGGGGTTCGGAGCCTACGAGCAGTACTTC
V: TRBV30; J: TRBJ2-7; D: TRBD1; size: NA; CDR3: CAWSVLWTGIDF; DNA: TGTGCCTGGAGTGTACTCTGGACAGGGATAGACTTC
V: TRBV30; J: TRBJ1-1; D: NA; size: NA; CDR3: CAWSSAGRGNTEAFF; DNA: TGTGCCTGGAGTTCCGCCGGTCGCGGAAACACTGAAGCTTTCTTT
V: TRBV2; J: TRBJ1-1; D: TRBD1; size: NA; CDR3: CASSRTGPGTEAFF; DNA: TGTGCCAGCAGCAGGACAGGACCGGGCACTGAAGCTTTCTTT
V: TRBV4-2; J: TRBJ2-7; D: TRBD2; size: few; CDR3: CASSDPVAGANYEQYF; DNA: TGTGCCAGCAGCGACCCCGTAGCGGGGGCCAACTACGAGCAGTACTTC
V: TRBV5-4; J: TRBJ1-2; D: TRBD1; size: NA; CDR3: CASSRDRNYGYTF; DNA: TGTGCCAGCAGCCGGGACAGAAACTATGGCTACACCTTC
V: TRBV9; J: TRBJ1-2; D: NA; size: NA; CDR3: CASSASAGSSYGYTF; DNA: TGTGCCAGCAGCGCATCGGCGGGATCCTCCTATGGCTACACCTTC
V: TRBV7-3; J: TRBJ1-6; D: NA; size: NA; CDR3: CASSLGGYANSPLHF; DNA: TGTGCCAGCAGCTTAGGAGGGTACGCCAATTCACCCCTCCACTTT
V: TRBV6-6; J: TRBJ2-7; D: TRBD2; size: NA; CDR3: CASSRRVAGQITRSYEQYF; DNA: TGTGCCAGCAGTCGCCGGGTAGCGGGGCAAATAACGAGGTCCTACGAGCAGTACTTC
V: TRBV5-6; J: TRBJ1-6; D: NA; size: NA; CDR3: CASSLWQGPGDSPLHF; DNA: TGTGCCAGCAGCTTGTGGCAGGGCCCAGGGGATTCACCCCTCCACTTT
V: TRBV6-2/TRBV6-3; J: TRBJ2-5; D: NA; size: NA; CDR3: CASSYPSVRETQYF; DNA: TGTGCCAGCAGTTACCCGTCGGTCCGTGAGACCCAGTACTTC
V: TRBV28; J: TRBJ2-2; D: TRBD1; size: NA; CDR3: CASSLGQGVTGELFF; DNA: TGTGCCAGCAGTTTGGGACAGGGAGTAACCGGGGAGCTGTTTTTT
V: TRBV19; J: TRBJ2-1; D: NA; size: NA; CDR3: CASSSTSLSYNEQFF; DNA: TGTGCCAGTAGTTCCACTAGCCTCTCCTACAATGAGCAGTTCTTC
V: TRBV11-3; J: TRBJ2-1; D: TRBD1; size: NA; CDR3: CASSPGQGANNEQFF; DNA: TGTGCCAGCAGCCCAGGACAGGGGGCTAACAATGAGCAGTTCTTC
V: TRBV6-5; J: TRBJ2-3; D: TRBD2; size: NA; CDR3: CASRVAGASDTQYF; DNA: TGTGCCAGCAGGGTAGCGGGAGCTTCAGATACGCAGTATTTT
V: TRBV5-4; J: TRBJ1-3; D: NA; size: NA; CDR3: CASSNKSGNTIYF; DNA: TGTGCCAGCAGCAATAAATCTGGAAACACCATATATTTT